The present T cell receptor beta chain was sequenced within a study of OX40 agonist ivuxolimab in advanced cancers. Background on the study: The study treated patients with ivuxolimab, an agonistic anti-OX40 (CD134) antibody. Among those enrolled, mean age was about 63 years (range about 20 to 79) and about 79% were male.

To note about this clone: Its antigen is undetermined.

Profiled with immunoSEQ multiplex PCR; TCRdb holds only in-frame clones, not every one. The sample comprises 65,000 to 80,000 clones, roughly 80% of which are singletons, and 6% to 8% rests with the top ten. This CDR3 region has 15 residues. V lost 0 bases, J lost 6 bases, and 2 bases stayed unmatched. CDR1 is WNHNN and CDR2 is SYGVQD in the germline V gene (reference sequence). Overall study findings and caveats: On average, a greater number of expanded clones characterised CD8+ T cells relative to CD4+. By week 6 at 0.1 to 3.0 mg/kg, blood CD4+ and CD8+ T cells had expanded clonally.

The chain carries TRBV10-1 and TRBJ1-5; 10 nucleotides match TRBD1. This sequence was found in an adult with an advanced solid tumor such as melanoma, head and neck, liver or kidney cancer. The sequences come from CD4+ or CD8+ T cells sorted from blood, collected in a trial of the OX40 agonist ivuxolimab. CDR3 residues: CASSESTGGTQPQHF. DNA for the CDR3: TGCGCCAGCAGTGAGTCGACAGGGGGCACTCAGCCCCAGCATTTT.